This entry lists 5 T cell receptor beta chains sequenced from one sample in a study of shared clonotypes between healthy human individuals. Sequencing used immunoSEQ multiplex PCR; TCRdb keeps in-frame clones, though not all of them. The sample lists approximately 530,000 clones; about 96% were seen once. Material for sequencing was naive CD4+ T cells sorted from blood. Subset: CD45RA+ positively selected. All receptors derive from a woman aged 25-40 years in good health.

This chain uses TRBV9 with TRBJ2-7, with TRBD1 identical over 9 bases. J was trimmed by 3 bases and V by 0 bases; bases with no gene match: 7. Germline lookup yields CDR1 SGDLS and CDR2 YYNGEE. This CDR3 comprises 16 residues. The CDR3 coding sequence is TGTGCCAGCAGCGTAGGCGGGACAGGGTACGACTACGAGCAGTACTTC. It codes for CASSVGGTGYDYEQYF.

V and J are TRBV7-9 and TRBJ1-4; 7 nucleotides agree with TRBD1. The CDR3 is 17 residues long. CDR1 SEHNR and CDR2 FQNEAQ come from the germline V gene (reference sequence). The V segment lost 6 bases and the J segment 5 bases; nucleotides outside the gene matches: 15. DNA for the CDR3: TGTGCCAGCAGACCCAGCCCATTTGCAGGGGGGAATGAAAAACTGTTTTTT. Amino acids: CASRPSPFAGGNEKLFF.

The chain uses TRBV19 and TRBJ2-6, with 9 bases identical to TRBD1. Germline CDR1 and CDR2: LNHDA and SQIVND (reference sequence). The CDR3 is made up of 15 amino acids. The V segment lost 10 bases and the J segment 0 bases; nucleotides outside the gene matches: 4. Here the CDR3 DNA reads TGTGCCAAAACAGGGGGCGGCTCTGGGGCCAACGTCCTGACTTTC. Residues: CAKTGGGSGANVLTF.

The CDR3 is CASSLRPESYNEQFF. Written as DNA, the CDR3 is TGTGCCAGCAGTTTGAGGCCGGAATCCTACAATGAGCAGTTCTTC. V and J are TRBV28 and TRBJ2-1, with D unresolved. Germline V CDR1 and CDR2: MDHEN, SYDVKM. V was pared by 3 bases and J by 1 base, with 10 bases between. The CDR3 runs 15 residues.

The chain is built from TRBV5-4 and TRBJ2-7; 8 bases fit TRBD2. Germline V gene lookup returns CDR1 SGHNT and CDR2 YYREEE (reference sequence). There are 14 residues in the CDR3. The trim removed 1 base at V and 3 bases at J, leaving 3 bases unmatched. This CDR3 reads CASSLRREGYEQYF. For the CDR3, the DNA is TGTGCCAGCAGCTTGAGACGGGAGGGCTACGAGCAGTACTTC.